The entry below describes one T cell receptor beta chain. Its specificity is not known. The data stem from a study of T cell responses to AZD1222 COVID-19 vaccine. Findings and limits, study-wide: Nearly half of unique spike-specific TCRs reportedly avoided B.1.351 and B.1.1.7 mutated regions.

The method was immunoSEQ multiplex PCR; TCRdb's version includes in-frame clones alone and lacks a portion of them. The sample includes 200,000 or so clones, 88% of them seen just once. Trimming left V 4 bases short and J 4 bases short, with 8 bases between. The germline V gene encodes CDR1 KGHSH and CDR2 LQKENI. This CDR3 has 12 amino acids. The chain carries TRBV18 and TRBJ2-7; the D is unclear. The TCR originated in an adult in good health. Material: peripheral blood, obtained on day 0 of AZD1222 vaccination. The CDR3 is CASSHEEYEQYF. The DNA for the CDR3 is TGTGCCAGCTCACATGAAGAATACGAGCAGTACTTC.